A single sample is the source of the 7 T cell receptor beta chains below, sequenced in a study of beta chain features in type 1 diabetes. General study findings and limits: Within each of all four CD4+ subsets, Type 1 diabetes patients had TCRB CDR3s that were moderately but significantly shorter.

These receptors' antigens are unknown. The study reverse transcribed the entire isolated RNA, so it sequenced expressed TCRB transcripts. Profiled with immunoSEQ multiplex PCR; TCRdb holds only in-frame clones, not every one. The table records about 340,000 clones, roughly a tenth of them present only once. Material: central memory CD4+ T cells from blood. Receptors were obtained from a man younger than 45 with type 1 diabetes.

This clone was observed many times. The sample holds other DNA sequences that translate to the same CDR3. V and J are TRBV28 and TRBJ2-5; D unclear. The CDR3 contains 12 residues. V lost 5 bases, J lost 0 bases, and 4 bases lay in between. Looked up from germline, CDR1 is MDHEN and CDR2 is SYDVKM. The CDR3 loop reads CASSLNQETQYF. The CDR3, as DNA: TGTGCCAGCAGTCTCAACCAAGAGACCCAGTACTTC.

In this sample, this clone turned up a few times. J is TRBJ2-6 and V is TRBV10-3; D is uncertain. This CDR3 is 15 amino acids long. Trimming shortened V by 1 base and J by 2 bases, and 6 bases separated the two germline ends. Germline lookup yields CDR1 ENHRY and CDR2 SYGVKD. CDR3: CAISELVAGANVLTF. In DNA, the CDR3 is TGTGCCATCAGTGAGTTAGTCGCTGGGGCCAACGTCCTGACTTTC.

Comment on this clone: Other DNA sequences in this specimen translate into the identical CDR3. The genes are TRBV30 and TRBJ1-1; D perhaps matches TRBD1 (5 bases). V was pared by 0 bases and J by 1 base, with 12 bases between. Germline V CDR1 and CDR2: GTSNPN, SVGIG (reference sequence). The CDR3 spans 15 residues. CDR3 sequence: CAWSVGGAKNTEAFF. The CDR3 DNA reads as TGTGCCTGGAGTGTCGGAGGGGCAAAGAACACTGAAGCTTTCTTT.

The chain's CDR3 is CATSPGGANYGYTF. CDR3 DNA sequence: TGTGCCACCAGCCCGGGAGGAGCTAACTATGGCTACACCTTC. The rearrangement links TRBV15 to TRBJ1-2; no definite D call. The CDR3 has 14 amino acids. Germline assignment: CDR1 LNHNV and CDR2 YYDKDF (reference sequence). Between the trimmed V and J ends, which lost 5 bases and 0 bases, there was a span of 10 bases.

This clone showed up just a few times. Other DNA sequences in the same sample also yield this CDR3. The chain combines TRBV11-2 with TRBJ2-5; weak D call: TRBD1 (6 bases). The V gene lost 2 bases and the J gene lost 1 base, with 11 bases spanning the gap. The CDR3 extends over 15 amino acids. Germline V lookup: CDR1 SGHAT, CDR2 FQNNGV. CDR3: CASSLSRGGQETQYF. CDR3 in DNA: TGTGCCAGCAGCTTATCCCGAGGGGGCCAAGAGACCCAGTACTTC.

This clone has at least ten counts. The chain uses TRBV29-1 and TRBJ1-2, with a weak D call TRBD1 (6 bases). Germline loops: CDR1 SQVTM, CDR2 ANQGSEA. V was clipped by 3 bases and J by 3 bases, with 8 bases between them. The CDR3 extends over 12 amino acids. The CDR3 loop reads CSVEGADYGYTF. The CDR3 nucleotides are TGCAGCGTTGAGGGGGCTGACTATGGCTACACCTTC.

This clone was counted ten times or more. The chain is built from TRBV7-9 and TRBJ2-1, with a possible D match to TRBD1 (5 bases). The CDR3 extends over 14 amino acids. V gave up 1 base and J gave up 5 bases, with 9 bases separating them. The germline CDR1 and CDR2 sequences are SEHNR and FQNEAQ (reference sequence). CDR3 coding DNA: TGTGCCAGCAGCTTAGAACAGGTGAACAATGAGCAGTTCTTC. Its translation is CASSLEQVNNEQFF.